The rows below give T cell receptor beta chains drawn from one sample of a study of OX40 agonist ivuxolimab in advanced cancers. Clones were read by immunoSEQ multiplex PCR, and TCRdb kept only the in-frame ones, dropping some. This table holds roughly 60,000 clones, about 82% found once. The sample consisted of CD4+ or CD8+ T cells sorted from blood, taken in a trial of the OX40 agonist ivuxolimab. Receptors were obtained from an adult with an advanced solid tumor such as melanoma, head and neck, liver or kidney cancer. The CDR3 runs from the conserved cysteine through the conserved F or W. A D gene is named only where the DNA matches it firmly. A clone size is listed for some rows: how often the clone was seen (once, few, many), or a class if it is expanded.

TRBV30	TRBJ1-3	.	.	TGTGCCTGGAGTAAATACACCATATATTTT	CAWSKYTIYF
TRBV7-2	TRBJ2-5	TRBD2	few	TGTGCCAGCAGCTTGAGCGGGGCGCAAGAGACCCAGTACTTC	CASSLSGAQETQYF
TRBV5-8	TRBJ2-3	TRBD2	.	TGTGCCAGCAGCTGGGGACTAGCGGGAGATACGCAGTATTTT	CASSWGLAGDTQYF
TRBV10-3	TRBJ2-3	TRBD1	.	TGTGCCATCAGATCGAGGGGGCCCACAGATACGCAGTATTTT	CAIRSRGPTDTQYF
TRBV7-6	TRBJ2-7	.	.	TGTGCCAGCAGCACCGCCGGGACCCCCTACGAGCAGTACTTC	CASSTAGTPYEQYF
TRBV10-3	TRBJ2-3	.	.	TGTGCCATCAGTGAGTCCGTCTCAGATACGCAGTATTTT	CAISESVSDTQYF
TRBV30	TRBJ2-2	TRBD2	once	TGTGCCTGGAGTGTACGGGGCGGGAGTCCTTCAGCCGGGGAGCTGTTTTTT	CAWSVRGGSPSAGELFF
TRBV7-6	TRBJ2-5	TRBD2	.	TGTGCCAGCAAGTCGGTCCGCGGGAGAGCGAAGACCCAGTACTTC	CASKSVRGRAKTQYF
TRBV28	TRBJ2-3	TRBD1	.	TGTGCCAGCAGTTTTTTACCTAAGACAGGGGAAGATACGCAGTATTTT	CASSFLPKTGEDTQYF
TRBV12-2	TRBJ2-7	.	few	TGTGCAAGTCGCTCTCCTAGCGGGAGGAAGGGTTTCTACGAGCAGTACTTC	CASRSPSGRKGFYEQYF
TRBV18	TRBJ1-2	.	.	TGTGCCAGCTCCCCCGAACAGGCGAATTACTATGGCTACACCTTC	CASSPEQANYYGYTF
TRBV4-1	TRBJ1-5	.	.	TGCGCCAGCAGCCAAGCCCCCGGGGGCGAAGGTCAGCCCCAGCATTTT	CASSQAPGGEGQPQHF
TRBV13	TRBJ2-7	TRBD2	.	TGTGCCAGCAGCTTAGATGGGACTAGCGGGATGGGCGAGCAGTACTTC	CASSLDGTSGMGEQYF
TRBV28	TRBJ1-5	.	.	TGTGCCAGCAGTTTCGGGACCAATCAGCCCCAGCATTTT	CASSFGTNQPQHF
TRBV4-2	TRBJ2-1	TRBD2	.	TGTGCCAGCAGCCAGGAGACTAGCGGGAGTACTGAGCAGTTCTTC	CASSQETSGSTEQFF
TRBV11-2	TRBJ1-1	.	few	TGTGCCAGCAGCCCTGGGGACACGGGTGAAGCTTTCTTT	CASSPGDTGEAFF
TRBV4-1	TRBJ2-3	TRBD2	.	TGCGCCAGCAGCCAAGACCCCAGCGGGGGGACCTATACGCAGTATTTT	CASSQDPSGGTYTQYF
TRBV12-5	TRBJ2-3	.	.	TGTGCTAGTGGTTTGGACCCCAGGGATACGCAGTATTTT	CASGLDPRDTQYF